The rows below give T cell receptor beta chains drawn from one sample of a study of T cells expressing NK-cell markers. Reanalyzing the 5' RACE reads, TCRdb keeps one entry per CDR3 protein, without DNA. This table holds approximately 460,000 distinct CDR3 sequences. The sequenced material came from blood T cells: a sorted CD56 or NKG2C T cell subset, CD4+ or CD8+ T cells, or bulk PBMC T cells (not recorded which). Source of these receptors: a woman aged 18-70 years in good health. Both conserved end residues are part of each CDR3.

v_call	j_call	cdr3_aa
TRBV7-3	TRBJ2-1	CASSPRTSGRGDEQFF
TRBV11-2	TRBJ1-1	CASRPREGGPEAFF
TRBV7-3	TRBJ1-1	CASSSRGQGKTEAFF
TRBV19	TRBJ2-3	CASSIQSGRTDTQYF
TRBV29-1	TRBJ2-5	CSARQGAGETQYF
TRBV7-8	TRBJ1-3	CASSDGEGNSGNTIYF
TRBV20-1	TRBJ2-7	CSARALSSPYEQYF
TRBV19	TRBJ2-1	CASSIVWLAAGSEQFF
TRBV12-3/TRBV12-4	TRBJ2-6	CASRSDRDSSDVLTF
TRBV20-1	TRBJ2-1	CSAREGGAFINEQFF
TRBV27	TRBJ2-1	CASSLGDRNYNEQFF
TRBV11-1	TRBJ2-2	CASSLPEDRAINTGELFF
TRBV24-1	TRBJ2-1	CATSEGTGGYNEQFF
TRBV6-6	TRBJ2-7	CASSYRGLDEQYF
TRBV18	TRBJ1-2	CASSPAGTYGYTF
TRBV7-3	TRBJ2-7	CASSLNSGFSEQYF
TRBV7-8	TRBJ2-3	CASSPGRDPDTQYF
TRBV10-3	TRBJ2-7	CAISTLAGHSYEQYF
TRBV6-1	TRBJ2-3	CASRSSGGRTDTQYF
TRBV18	TRBJ2-1	CASSPPGVAGSEQFF
TRBV12-3/TRBV12-4	TRBJ1-1	CASSFGQGREAFF
TRBV20-1	TRBJ2-2	CSARLVSGNTGELFF
TRBV11-1	TRBJ2-2	CASSLTQGDYTGELFF
TRBV12-3/TRBV12-4	TRBJ2-2	CASGTSGGNTGELFF
TRBV7-2	TRBJ1-4	CASSSLLSEKLFF
TRBV25-1	TRBJ2-1	CASSEIGGDNNEQFF
TRBV5-1	TRBJ2-1	CASSTGFRDYNEQFF
TRBV20-1	TRBJ2-5	CSALGLAGDLYQETQYF
TRBV29-1	TRBJ2-1	CSVPLDSFYNEQFF
TRBV4-3	TRBJ1-6	CASSQDLTGSPLHF
TRBV2	TRBJ1-1	CASSPGTGYVEAFF
TRBV6-2/TRBV6-3	TRBJ1-2	CASSPGRFTKYSGGQAYGYTF